A single sample gave rise to the 14 T cell receptor beta chains below, sequenced in a study of cytomegalovirus exposure and HLA in healthy donors. In the PCR, 60 Vbeta and 13 Jbeta primers were used. Sequencing used immunoSEQ multiplex PCR; TCRdb keeps in-frame clones, though not all of them. This table holds around 53,000 clones. Material for sequencing was PBMCs. Receptors originate from a woman aged 25 to 39 in good health and CMV-seropositive.

The chain carries TRBV6-1 and TRBJ1-5; D ambiguous. V lost 4 bases to trimming and J lost 5 bases, with 12 bases between them. The length of the CDR3 is 14 residues. Germline values: CDR1 MNHNS, CDR2 SASEGT. CDR3 DNA: TGTGCCAGCAGTGGGCACAAGTCCTATCAGCCCCAGCATTTT. The encoded protein is CASSGHKSYQPQHF.

The V and J genes are TRBV4-1 and TRBJ1-2, with 7 bases lining up with TRBD1. Losses at the gene ends were 0 bases for V and 6 bases for J; bases not matched to a gene: 10. The CDR3 covers 16 residues. Germline loops: CDR1 MGHRA, CDR2 YSYEKL. The CDR3 sequence: CASSQDLGQVFHGYTF. In nucleotides, the CDR3 is TGCGCCAGCAGCCAAGATCTAGGACAGGTTTTCCATGGCTACACCTTC.

The chain is built from TRBV2 and TRBJ2-7; 10 nucleotides line up with TRBD2. V was pared by 6 bases and J by 1 base, with 3 bases of the junction left unmatched. The CDR3 contains 14 residues. Germline assignment: CDR1 SNHLY and CDR2 FYNNEI. In DNA, the CDR3 is TGTGCCAGCAGGGGGACTAGCGAGTCCTACGAGCAGTACTTC. Residues: CASRGTSESYEQYF.

This chain connects TRBV9 to TRBJ2-7; D not resolved. The CDR3 totals 15 residues. In germline, CDR1 is SGDLS, CDR2 YYNGEE. Trimming cost V 2 bases and J 0 bases, with 12 bases left between them. The CDR3 region is CASSVLEQLSYEQYF. The CDR3 nucleotides are TGTGCCAGCAGCGTTCTGGAACAGCTCTCCTACGAGCAGTACTTC.

V and J are TRBV7-2 and TRBJ2-1; TRBD2 matches at 8 bases. CDR3 size: 16 residues. Germline CDR1 reads SGHTA; CDR2 reads FQGNSA. J lost 9 bases, V lost 5 bases, and 15 bases had no gene match. The CDR3 DNA reads TGTGCCAGCAGCCCCGGTCTCTCGGGGGGGCGTGTTGAGCAGTTCTTC. This codes for CASSPGLSGGRVEQFF. The complete variable domain, with remaining parts taken from reference TRBV7-2 and TRBJ2-1, reads GAGVSQSPSNKVTEKGKDVELRCDPISGHTALYWYRQSLGQGLEFLIYFQGNSAPDKSGLPSDRFSAERTGGSVSTLTIQRTQQEDSAVYLCASSPGLSGGRVEQFFGPGTRLTVL.

The chain combines TRBV9 with TRBJ2-3, with TRBD2 identical over 12 bases. Germline CDR1 and CDR2: SGDLS and YYNGEE. V gave up 2 bases and J gave up 1 base; unmatched junction bases: 8. CDR3 size: 18 residues. CDR3 amino acids: CASSVGASGGAGTDTQYF. The CDR3 coding sequence is TGTGCCAGCAGCGTGGGGGCTAGCGGGGGGGCTGGCACAGATACGCAGTATTTT.

The J gene is TRBJ2-7, the V gene TRBV6-5; D gene unclear. The CDR3 is 15 residues long. Germline loops: CDR1 MNHEY, CDR2 SVGAGI. V lost 0 bases and J 1 base, leaving 10 bases between the germline ends. This CDR3 is CASSYSGDGSYEQYF. CDR3 DNA: TGTGCCAGCAGTTACTCCGGAGACGGTTCCTACGAGCAGTACTTC.

V usage is TRBV5-6 and J usage is TRBJ1-2; perhaps TRBD1 as D (5 bases). The V and J ends lost 0 bases and 5 bases respectively, with 14 bases between them. The V gene's germline CDR1 is SGHDT and CDR2 YYEEEE. The CDR3 contains 15 residues. Here the CDR3 reads CASSLALQGGYGYTF. CDR3 coding DNA: TGTGCCAGCAGCTTGGCTCTTCAGGGTGGGTATGGCTACACCTTC.

V and J are TRBV9 and TRBJ1-3, with D tentatively TRBD1 (5 bases). Germline CDR1 is SGDLS and CDR2 is YYNGEE. Trimming pared 0 bases from V and 4 bases from J, leaving 11 bases between. There are 15 residues in the CDR3. CDR3 in amino acids: CASSVGRATGNTIYF. CDR3 in DNA: TGTGCCAGCAGCGTAGGCAGGGCCACGGGAAACACCATATATTTT.

The gene calls are TRBV11-2 and TRBJ1-3; TRBD1 matches at 10 bases. The V segment lost 4 bases and the J segment 6 bases; nucleotides outside the gene matches: 6. This CDR3 comprises 15 residues. Germline V CDR1 and CDR2: SGHAT, FQNNGV. The CDR3 nucleotides read TGTGCCAGCAGCTCGGGACAGGGGAATGCAAACACCATATATTTT. It is translated as CASSSGQGNANTIYF.

J is TRBJ2-5 and V is TRBV5-1, with D unclear. The CDR3 has 12 residues. The V and J ends lost 4 bases and 2 bases respectively, with 6 bases between them. Germline CDR1 reads SGHRS; CDR2 reads YFSETQ. CDR3 nucleotides: TGCGCCAGCAGCCGAGAGCAAGAGACCCAGTACTTC. It is translated as CASSREQETQYF.

This clone registers large (0.1 to 1%) by frequency. This sequence joins TRBV21-1 and TRBJ2-1; the table's D call of TRBD2 was not tested on the DNA. TRBV21-1 is a known pseudogene. This CDR3 has 16 amino acids. The CDR3 DNA is TGTGCCAGCAGCGATCGACTAGCGGGAGCGTACAATGAGCAGTTCTTC. Protein product: CASSDRLAGAYNEQFF.

V is TRBV13 and J is TRBJ2-7; unclear D gene. The germline gives CDR1 PRHDT, CDR2 FYEKMQ (reference sequence). Trimming removed 1 base at V and 6 bases at J, with 7 bases between. CDR3 length equals 12 residues. CDR3 coding DNA: TGTGCCAGCAGCTTAGTCCCCCGCGAGCAGTACTTC. It encodes CASSLVPREQYF.

The V and J genes are TRBV5-1 and TRBJ1-1; weak D call: TRBD1 (5 bases). Per germline, CDR1 SGHRS and CDR2 YFSETQ. The length of the CDR3 is 16 residues. V was cut by 0 bases and J by 4 bases, with 16 bases left in between. CDR3 nucleotide sequence: TGCGCCAGCAGCTTGGCGGGGGGGGTTAAGGTCACTGAAGCTTTCTTT. It encodes CASSLAGGVKVTEAFF. The entire variable domain, with the rest obtained from reference TRBV5-1 and TRBJ1-1, is as follows: KAGVTQTPRYLIKTRGQQVTLSCSPISGHRSVSWYQQTPGQGLQFLFEYFSETQRNKGNFPGRFSGRQFSNSRSEMNVSTLELGDSALYLCASSLAGGVKVTEAFFGQGTRLTVV.